The 26 T cell receptor beta chains given below trace back to one sample, sequenced in a study of early T cells in non-severe SARS-CoV-2 infection. TCRdb fed the 5' RACE reads into MiXCR, producing one record per CDR3 protein. The table shows roughly 40,000 distinct CDR3 sequences, with roughly 6% occurring only once. Sequenced input: whole blood. These TCRs come from an adult who was a healthcare worker with PCR-confirmed SARS-CoV-2 infection or an uninfected control (not recorded which).

The rearrangement uses TRBV24-1 and TRBJ2-7; tentative D call: TRBD2 (5 bases). The germline gives CDR1 KGHDR, CDR2 SFDVKD. The CDR3 extends over 12 amino acids. V gave up 7 bases and J gave up 7 bases, with 13 bases separating them. CDR3: CATRDVEGEQYF. The CDR3 DNA reads TGTGCCACCAGGGATGTCGAGGGTGAGCAGTACTTC.

This clonotype showed up many times. The rearrangement uses TRBV21-1 and TRBJ1-1; TRBD1 is taken as the D call from the table, unchecked against the DNA. TRBV21-1 is marked as a pseudogene. The CDR3 length is 11 residues. CDR3 residues: CTSSIGGEAFF. The CDR3 DNA reads TGTACCAGCAGTATCGGGGGCGAAGCTTTCTTT.

This clonotype was detected a few times. The chain carries TRBV7-2 and TRBJ2-1; D is unclear. Germline lookup yields CDR1 SGHTA and CDR2 FQGNSA. Trimming took 1 base from V and 2 from J, leaving 12 bases between them. This CDR3 region has 16 residues. CDR3 bases: TGTGCCAGCAGCTTAGAGGGTAGATCCACCTACAATGAGCAGTTCTTC. Translation gives CASSLEGRSTYNEQFF.

The V gene is TRBV12-3 or TRBV12-4, the J gene TRBJ2-1, with 7 bases lining up with TRBD2. The CDR3 covers 13 residues. V lost 6 bases to trimming and J lost 9 bases; unmatched junction nucleotides: 8. The CDR3 here is CASSPGLSGEQFF. In DNA, the CDR3 is TGTGCCAGCAGCCCGGGACTATCCGGTGAGCAGTTCTTC.

This clonotype was seen many times. The V gene is TRBV20-1, the J gene TRBJ2-5; 7 bases map to TRBD2. This CDR3 is 13 amino acids long. J gave up 5 bases and V 3 bases, and 6 bases lay outside the gene matches. Looked up from germline, CDR1 is DFQATT and CDR2 is SNEGSKA (reference sequence). DNA of the CDR3: TGCAGTGCTAGGGAGGGAGGGCGCGAGACCCAGTACTTC. Residues: CSAREGGRETQYF.

This sequence joins TRBV20-1 and TRBJ2-1; unclear D gene. Trimming stripped 6 bases from V and 10 bases from J, with 19 bases between. Looked up from germline, CDR1 is DFQATT and CDR2 is SNEGSKA (reference sequence). The CDR3 runs to 13 residues. DNA of the CDR3: TGCAGTGCCGTAAGGATGACCAGACAAGAGCAGTTCTTC. Protein: CSAVRMTRQEQFF.

This rearrangement joins TRBV4-1 to TRBJ2-3; tentatively, D is TRBD1 (5 bases). Per the germline V gene, CDR1 is MGHRA and CDR2 is YSYEKL. The V and J ends lost 0 bases and 1 base respectively, with 8 bases between them. This CDR3 is built from 15 residues. The CDR3 loop is CASSQETERTDTQYF. In DNA, the CDR3 is TGCGCCAGCAGCCAAGAGACAGAACGCACAGATACGCAGTATTTT.

At least ten counts were recorded for this clonotype. V gene TRBV14 combines with J gene TRBJ2-1; 10 bases match TRBD2. Trimming removed 1 base from V and 12 bases from J; junction bases left unmatched: 3. The CDR3 is 13 amino acids. The germline CDR1 and CDR2 sequences are SGHDN and FVKESK. CDR3 sequence reads: CASSQGTSGRQFF. The CDR3 nucleotides are TGTGCCAGCAGCCAAGGGACTAGCGGCAGGCAGTTCTTC.

This clonotype showed up just a few times. The chain combines TRBV28 with TRBJ2-7; D unclear. The CDR3 spans 12 residues. V was shortened by 1 base and J by 7 bases, with 8 bases between the two germline ends. Germline V CDR1 and CDR2: MDHEN, SYDVKM. CDR3: CASSLSQGEQYF. The CDR3 DNA follows: TGTGCCAGCAGTTTATCCCAAGGGGAGCAGTACTTC.

J is TRBJ2-2 and V is TRBV4-3, with D possibly being TRBD1 (5 bases). Germline V gives CDR1 LGHNA, CDR2 YSLEER. This CDR3 spans 18 amino acids. V lost 0 bases and J lost 6, with 20 bases in between. The CDR3 DNA sequence: TGCGCCAGCAGCCAAGATCCCCCCGCAGGGTCGTTTCCCGGGGAGCTGTTTTTT. Translation gives CASSQDPPAGSFPGELFF.

Of note for this clonotype: A much larger clonotype is one base distant, so this may be a read error. The chain couples TRBV11-2 to TRBJ1-1; no clear D. Per germline, CDR1 SGHAT and CDR2 FQNNGV. CDR3 length equals 12 residues. The chain's CDR3 is CASSRLNTEVFF. The CDR3 bases are TGTGCCAGCAGCCGACTGAACACTGAAGTTTTCTTT.

In this sample, this clonotype turned up many times. The chain uses TRBV18 and TRBJ2-7, with D possibly called TRBD1 or TRBD2 (6 bases each). The CDR3 has 17 amino acids. CDR1 KGHSH and CDR2 LQKENI come from the germline V gene. The V and J ends lost 1 base and 5 bases respectively, with 21 bases between them. The CDR3 coding sequence is TGTGCCAGCTCACCACGAACGGGGGCCCGAGTGCTGGACGAGCAGTACTTC. Encoded protein: CASSPRTGARVLDEQYF.

This clonotype was seen many times. V is TRBV10-3 and J is TRBJ2-1; D is possibly TRBD2 (6 bases). The CDR3 covers 14 residues. V lost 2 bases to trimming and J lost 7 bases, with 12 bases between them. Germline V gives CDR1 ENHRY, CDR2 SYGVKD. CDR3 residues: CAISETPSANEQFF. The CDR3 DNA reads TGTGCCATCAGTGAGACCCCTAGCGCAAATGAGCAGTTCTTC.

The chain carries TRBV12-3 or TRBV12-4 and TRBJ2-3, with 7 bases matching TRBD1. Trimming took 4 bases from V and 1 from J; bases not matched to a gene: 2. The CDR3 extends over 14 amino acids. CDR3 DNA: TGTGCCAGCAGTTCAACAGGGGGCACAGATACGCAGTATTTT. This sequence encodes CASSSTGGTDTQYF.

This clonotype was detected a few times. The J gene is TRBJ1-6, the V gene TRBV30, with 8 bases aligning to TRBD1. In germline, CDR1 is GTSNPN, CDR2 SVGIG (reference sequence). With 2 bases clipped from V and 9 bases from J, the junction kept 6 bases outside the gene matches. This CDR3 comprises 14 residues. The CDR3 loop reads CAWSTGQGPSPLHF. For the CDR3, the DNA is TGTGCCTGGAGTACAGGACAGGGCCCTTCACCCCTCCACTTT.

This clonotype was seen many times. The chain couples TRBV7-6 to TRBJ2-1; D remains ambiguous. The CDR3 length is 13 residues. In germline, CDR1 is SGHVS, CDR2 FNYEAQ. The ends were cut back, 4 bases at V and 6 bases at J, with 10 bases in the middle. CDR3 sequence reads: CASSSDQVNEQFF. In nucleotides, the CDR3 is TGTGCCAGCAGCTCGGATCAAGTCAATGAGCAGTTCTTC.

The rearrangement links TRBV3-1 to TRBJ1-1, with D uncertain. The germline V gene encodes CDR1 LGHDT and CDR2 YNNKEL (reference sequence). CDR3 length: 14 amino acids. V was cut by 2 bases and J by 0 bases, with 7 bases left in between. CDR3 sequence (DNA): TGTGCCAGCAGCCAACTACGGATGAACACTGAAGCTTTCTTT. It translates to CASSQLRMNTEAFF.

This clonotype was counted a few times. V usage is TRBV9 and J usage is TRBJ1-1; a weak D match, TRBD1 (5 bases). Per the germline V gene, CDR1 is SGDLS and CDR2 is YYNGEE. This CDR3 has 15 amino acids. Trimming left V 0 bases short and J 0 bases short, with 9 bases between. This CDR3 reads CASSVEGIMNTEAFF. As DNA, the CDR3 is TGTGCCAGCAGCGTAGAGGGGATCATGAACACTGAAGCTTTCTTT.

This clonotype was seen repeatedly, ten times or more. J is TRBJ2-3 and V is TRBV29-1; TRBD2 matches 7 bases. J was trimmed by 2 bases and V by 4 bases; bases with no gene match: 9. Germline loops: CDR1 SQVTM, CDR2 ANQGSEA. The CDR3 loop spans 15 amino acids. The chain's CDR3 is CSVGWQGLYTDTQYF. In DNA form, the CDR3 reads TGCAGCGTTGGGTGGCAGGGACTATACACAGATACGCAGTATTTT.

This clonotype was found many times. V usage is TRBV21-1 and J usage is TRBJ2-2. TRBV21-1 is designated a pseudogene. This CDR3 contains 15 residues. The CDR3 here is CASSITVRNTGELFF. The CDR3 nucleotides are TGTGCCAGCAGCATCACAGTAAGGAACACCGGGGAGCTGTTTTTT.

This clonotype was counted at least ten times. The chain couples TRBV5-8 to TRBJ1-5; 9 nucleotides match TRBD1. Trimming cost V 4 bases and J 0 bases; bases outside gene matches: 8. The CDR3 is 17 residues long. Germline V gene sequence: CDR1 SGHTS, CDR2 YDEGEE. The chain's CDR3 is CASSPTGGPYSNQPQHF. The CDR3 nucleotides read TGTGCCAGCAGCCCCACAGGGGGCCCTTATAGCAATCAGCCCCAGCATTTT.

This clonotype was counted only a few times. CDR3 region: CASSQELLVPGELFF. The CDR3 nucleotides are TGTGCCAGCAGCCAAGAATTACTAGTTCCCGGGGAGCTGTTTTTT. The rearrangement links TRBV3-1 to TRBJ2-2; tentative D call: TRBD2 (5 bases). CDR3 length equals 15 residues. Trimming pared 0 bases from V and 6 bases from J, leaving 11 bases between. Germline lookup yields CDR1 LGHDT and CDR2 YNNKEL (reference sequence).

The chain joins TRBV7-9 to TRBJ1-1; 9 bases are a match to TRBD1. CDR3 length: 16 amino acids. The germline gives CDR1 SEHNR, CDR2 FQNEAQ (reference sequence). Trimming at V came to 1 base and at J to 10 bases, leaving 13 bases not matched to a gene. CDR3 sequence (DNA): TGTGCCAGCAGCTTAGTAGTGGGACAGGGCACTCTGCGAGCTTTCTTT. It is translated as CASSLVVGQGTLRAFF.

This clonotype showed up just a few times. This chain links TRBV20-1 with TRBJ1-5, with 8 bases aligning to TRBD1. The length of the CDR3 is 14 residues. The ends lost 4 bases at V and 6 bases at J; junction bases unmatched: 8. Germline V gene data show CDR1 as DFQATT and CDR2 as SNEGSKA (reference sequence). CDR3 sequence (DNA): TGCAGTGCTACCGGACAGGGCGACGCTCAGCCCCAGCATTTT. Its translation is CSATGQGDAQPQHF.

The V and J genes are TRBV27 and TRBJ2-5; weak D call: TRBD1 (6 bases). Trimming removed 2 bases at V and 4 bases at J, with 14 bases between. This CDR3 comprises 15 residues. CDR1 MNHEY and CDR2 SMNVEV come from the germline V gene (reference sequence). Here the CDR3 DNA reads TGTGCCAGCAGTTTAGTGTGGGGGCTAACAGAGACCCAGTACTTC. Amino acids: CASSLVWGLTETQYF.

The sample holds many counts of this clonotype. The chain carries TRBV3-1 and TRBJ2-2; possibly TRBD1 for D (5 bases). V lost 2 bases and J lost 8, with 9 bases in between. In germline, CDR1 is LGHDT, CDR2 YNNKEL (reference sequence). CDR3 length: 13 residues. CDR3: CASSQQGAGELFF. Here the CDR3 DNA reads TGTGCCAGCAGCCAACAAGGGGCGGGGGAGCTGTTTTTT.